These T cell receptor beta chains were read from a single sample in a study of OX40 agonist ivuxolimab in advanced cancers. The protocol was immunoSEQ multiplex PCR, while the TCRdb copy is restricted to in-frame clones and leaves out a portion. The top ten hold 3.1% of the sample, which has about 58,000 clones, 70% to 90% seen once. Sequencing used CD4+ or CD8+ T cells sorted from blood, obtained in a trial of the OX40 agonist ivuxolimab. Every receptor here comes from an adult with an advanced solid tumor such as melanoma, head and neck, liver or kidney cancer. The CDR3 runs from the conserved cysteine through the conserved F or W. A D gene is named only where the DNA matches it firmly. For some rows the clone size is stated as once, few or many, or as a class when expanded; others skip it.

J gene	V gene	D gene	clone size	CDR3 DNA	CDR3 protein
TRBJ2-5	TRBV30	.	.	TGTGCCTGGAGTGCAGGCCAAGAGACCCAGTACTTC	CAWSAGQETQYF
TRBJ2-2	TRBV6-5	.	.	TGTGCCAGCAGTTACAAGACGGGGCGCACCGGGGAGCTGTTTTTT	CASSYKTGRTGELFF
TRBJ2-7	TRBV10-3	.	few	TGTGCCATCAGTGCGTCCACCTACGAGCAGTACTTC	CAISASTYEQYF
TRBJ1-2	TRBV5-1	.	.	TGCGCCAGCAGCTTGGCCTTTCAGAAGGATGGCTACACCTTC	CASSLAFQKDGYTF
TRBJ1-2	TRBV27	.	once	TGTGCCAGCAGTTTCCAGGACAGCTATGGCTACACCTTC	CASSFQDSYGYTF
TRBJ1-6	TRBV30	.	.	TGTGCCTGCGTCCCTGGAGGTTCCTATAATTCACCCCTCCACTTT	CACVPGGSYNSPLHF
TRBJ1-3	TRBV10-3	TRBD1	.	TGTGCCATCAGTGGCCCCGGGACAGGTCTGACTGGAAACACCATATATTTT	CAISGPGTGLTGNTIYF
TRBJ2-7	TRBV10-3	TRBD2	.	TGTGCCATCAGCGGACTAGCGGGGGCCTCGTTCTCCTACGAGCAGTACTTC	CAISGLAGASFSYEQYF
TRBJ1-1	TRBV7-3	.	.	TGTGCCAGCAGCCAGGATGGGAACACTGAAGCTTTCTTT	CASSQDGNTEAFF
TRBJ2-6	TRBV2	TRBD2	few	TGTGCCAGCCTTCGGGAGGCTGGGGCCAACGTCCTGACTTTC	CASLREAGANVLTF
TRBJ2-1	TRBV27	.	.	TGTGCCAGCAGTTTCGTCGCTCCAATCTATGAGCAGTTCTTC	CASSFVAPIYEQFF
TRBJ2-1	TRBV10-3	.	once	TGTGCCATCAGTGGTTATAGGGGGGCTAATGCGAATGAGCAGTTCTTC	CAISGYRGANANEQFF
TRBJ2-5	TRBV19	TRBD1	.	TGTGCCAGTAGTATGTACGGGGACAGGGGGGAGACCCAGTACTTC	CASSMYGDRGETQYF
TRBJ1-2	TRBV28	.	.	TGTGCCAGCAGTGGGGCAGGGGATCACTATGGCTACACCTTC	CASSGAGDHYGYTF
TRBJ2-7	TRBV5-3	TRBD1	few	TGTGCCAGAAGCTTGGTGGTTTGGGGGGACAGGAAGGAGCGAGGCTACGAGCAGTACTTC	CARSLVVWGDRKERGYEQYF
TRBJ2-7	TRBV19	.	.	TGTGCCAGTAGTCCCTTGCCTGGACAGTCGATTCTTTACGAGCAGTACTTC	CASSPLPGQSILYEQYF